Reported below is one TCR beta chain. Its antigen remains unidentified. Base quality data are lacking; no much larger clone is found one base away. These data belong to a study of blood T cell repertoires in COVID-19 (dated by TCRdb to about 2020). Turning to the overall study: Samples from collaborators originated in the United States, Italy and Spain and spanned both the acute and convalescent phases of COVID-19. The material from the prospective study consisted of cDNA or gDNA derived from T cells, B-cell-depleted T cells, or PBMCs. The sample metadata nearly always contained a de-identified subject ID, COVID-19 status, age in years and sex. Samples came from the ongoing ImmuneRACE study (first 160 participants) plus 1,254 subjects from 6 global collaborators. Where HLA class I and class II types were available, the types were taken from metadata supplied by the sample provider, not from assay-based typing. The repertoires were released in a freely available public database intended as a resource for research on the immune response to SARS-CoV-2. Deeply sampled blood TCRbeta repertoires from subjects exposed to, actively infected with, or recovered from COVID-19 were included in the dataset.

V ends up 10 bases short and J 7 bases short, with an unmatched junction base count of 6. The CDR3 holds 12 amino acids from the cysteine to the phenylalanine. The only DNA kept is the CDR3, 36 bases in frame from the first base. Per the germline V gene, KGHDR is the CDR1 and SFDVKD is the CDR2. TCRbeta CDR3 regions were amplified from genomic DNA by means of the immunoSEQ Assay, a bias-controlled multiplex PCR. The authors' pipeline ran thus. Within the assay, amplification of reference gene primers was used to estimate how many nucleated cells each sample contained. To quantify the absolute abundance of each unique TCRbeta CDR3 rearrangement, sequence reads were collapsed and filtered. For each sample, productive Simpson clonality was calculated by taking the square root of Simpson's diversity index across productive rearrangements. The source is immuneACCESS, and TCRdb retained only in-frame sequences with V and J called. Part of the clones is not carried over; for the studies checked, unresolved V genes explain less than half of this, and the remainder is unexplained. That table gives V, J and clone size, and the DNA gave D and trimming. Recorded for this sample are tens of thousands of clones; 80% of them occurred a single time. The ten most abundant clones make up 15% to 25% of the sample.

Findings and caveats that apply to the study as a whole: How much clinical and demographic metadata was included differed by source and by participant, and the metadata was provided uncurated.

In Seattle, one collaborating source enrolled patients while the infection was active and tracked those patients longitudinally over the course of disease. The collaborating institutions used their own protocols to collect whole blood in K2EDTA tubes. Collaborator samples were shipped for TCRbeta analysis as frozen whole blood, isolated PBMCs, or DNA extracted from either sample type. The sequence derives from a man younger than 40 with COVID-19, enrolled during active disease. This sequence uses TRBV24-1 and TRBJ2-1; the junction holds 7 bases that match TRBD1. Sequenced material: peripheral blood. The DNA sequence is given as TGTGCCACAGCAACACAGGGGAATGAGCAGTTCTTC. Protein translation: CATATQGNEQFF.